The 13 T cell receptor beta chains given below trace back to one sample, sequenced in a study of blood T cells in healthy people across ages. It was with a sample-barcoded 5' primer and a J-beta primer mix that a second PCR of roughly 7 to 12 cycles was run. TCRdb reprocessed the 5' RACE reads via MiXCR and lists one record per CDR3 protein. The sample has over a million distinct CDR3 sequences, about 45% seen once; the top ten hold roughly 3.7%. The source material was blood. Source of these receptors: a woman under 30 in good health.

V gene TRBV4-1 combines with J gene TRBJ1-1, with D unclear. This CDR3 region has 14 residues. Trimming took off 6 bases at V and 4 bases at J, with 15 bases between the two ends. The germline V gene encodes CDR1 MGHRA and CDR2 YSYEKL. The CDR3 DNA follows: TGCGCCAGCAGACCACTGGCCCTCGGCACTGAAGCTTTCTTT. Translating gives CASRPLALGTEAFF.

This chain links TRBV30 with TRBJ1-5; tentatively, D is TRBD1 (6 bases). CDR3 length equals 13 residues. Germline V gives CDR1 GTSNPN, CDR2 SVGIG (reference sequence). V dropped 3 bases and J dropped 5 bases, with 11 bases sitting between them. CDR3 DNA sequence: TGTGCCTGGAGCTCTTCAGGGGATCAGCCCCAGCATTTT. Its protein is CAWSSSGDQPQHF.

The chain carries TRBV20-1 and TRBJ1-2, with a tentative D call TRBD1 (5 bases). V was clipped by 2 bases and J by 3 bases, with 19 bases between them. This CDR3 has 16 amino acids. Germline values: CDR1 DFQATT, CDR2 SNEGSKA (reference sequence). The CDR3, as DNA: TGCAGTGCTAGACATTCTAGGTGGGGCGCGCACTATGGCTACACCTTC. As protein: CSARHSRWGAHYGYTF.

This clonotype was counted between two and nine times. CDR3 sequence: CASRNLGANEKLFF. CDR3 DNA: TGCGCCAGCAGAAACCTTGGGGCTAATGAAAAACTGTTTTTT. The chain recombines TRBV5-1 with TRBJ1-4; D gene ambiguous. This CDR3 spans 14 amino acids. Germline lookup yields CDR1 SGHRS and CDR2 YFSETQ. Trimming cost V 5 bases and J 3 bases, with 11 bases left between them.

This chain uses TRBV10-2 with TRBJ2-3; D is ambiguous. Trimming left V 3 bases short and J 3 bases short, with 13 bases between. This CDR3 has 15 amino acids. From germline, CDR1 is WSHSY and CDR2 SAAADI. CDR3 residues: CASSDLKTRTDTQYF. For the CDR3, the DNA is TGCGCCAGCAGTGATCTTAAAACAAGGACAGATACGCAGTATTTT.

The CDR3 DNA reads as TGCAGTGCTAAGGCAACCTCTAACTATGGCTACACCTTC. Translated: CSAKATSNYGYTF. V usage is TRBV20-1 and J usage is TRBJ1-2; no definite D call. With 4 bases removed from V and 0 bases from J, the gap between germline ends came to 9 bases. There are 13 residues in the CDR3. CDR1 is DFQATT, CDR2 SNEGSKA, per germline (reference sequence).

The chain combines TRBV29-1 with TRBJ2-7, with 9 bases matching TRBD1. The J call could be wrong; TRBJ2-5 is a better fit for the DNA end. Germline assignment: CDR1 SQVTM and CDR2 ANQGSEA. The CDR3 is 12 amino acids. The DNA of the CDR3 is TGCAGCGGGGACAGGGTTCGAGAGACCCAGTACTTC. This sequence encodes CSGDRVRETQYF.

As regards this clonotype: A much more abundant neighbour one base away suggests this may be a read error. The rearrangement uses TRBV6-2 or TRBV6-3 and TRBJ1-5; D is ambiguous. Germline CDR1 and CDR2: MNHEY and SVGEGT. Trimming stripped 2 bases from V and 3 bases from J, with 5 bases between. This CDR3 region has 13 residues. The CDR3: CASSYGDNQPQHF. In nucleotides, the CDR3 is TGTGCCAGCAGTTACGGGGACAATCAGCCCCAGCATTTT.

The chain joins TRBV6-5 to TRBJ1-2; TRBD1 matches 7 bases. The germline V gene encodes CDR1 MNHEY and CDR2 SVGAGI. V lost 1 base, J lost 7 bases, and 3 bases stayed unmatched. This CDR3 is 13 amino acids long. The DNA of the CDR3 is TGTGCCAGCAGTTACTTCAGGGGGACTGGCTACACCTTC. Its protein is CASSYFRGTGYTF.

The V gene is TRBV6-1, the J gene TRBJ1-2; perhaps TRBD1 as D (5 bases). V was pared by 5 bases and J by 6 bases, with 16 bases between. The CDR3 loop spans 14 amino acids. Per germline, CDR1 MNHNS and CDR2 SASEGT. The CDR3, as DNA: TGTGCCAGCAGTTTGGGGACTCCGTCAGATGGCTACACCTTC. Amino acids: CASSLGTPSDGYTF.

The chain couples TRBV7-2 to TRBJ1-1; D not resolved. V lost 4 bases to trimming and J lost 0 bases, with 9 bases between them. The CDR3 extends over 14 amino acids. Looked up from germline, CDR1 is SGHTA and CDR2 is FQGNSA. The CDR3 DNA reads as TGTGCCAGCAGCTCCTCGGAGGTGAACACTGAAGCTTTCTTT. Translating it yields CASSSSEVNTEAFF.

This clonotype turned up a few times. J is TRBJ2-3 and V is TRBV20-1; TRBD2 matches at 11 bases. The CDR3 runs to 17 residues. From germline, CDR1 is DFQATT and CDR2 SNEGSKA (reference sequence). V lost 1 base and J lost 2; bases outside the gene matches: 8. CDR3 nucleotide sequence: TGCAGTGCTAGAGGGACGGTACTAGCGGGGGTCACAGATACGCAGTATTTT. Its protein product is CSARGTVLAGVTDTQYF.

The chain uses TRBV7-9 and TRBJ1-3, with D hard to call. The germline V gene encodes CDR1 SEHNR and CDR2 FQNEAQ (reference sequence). The CDR3 has 16 amino acids. Trimming shortened V by 1 base and J by 4 bases, and 14 bases separated the two germline ends. CDR3 DNA: TGTGCCAGCAGCTTAGACTCTGGGGTTGCGGGAAACACCATATATTTT. It yields the protein CASSLDSGVAGNTIYF. Based on the CDR3 plus reference TRBV7-9 and TRBJ1-3, the full variable domain is DTGVSQNPRHKITKRGQNVTFRCDPISEHNRLYWYRQTLGQGPEFLTYFQNEAQLEKSRLLSDRFSAERPKGSFSTLEIQRTEQGDSAMYLCASSLDSGVAGNTIYFGEGSWLTVV.